Described below is a single TCR beta chain sequence and its context. This clonotype has ten or more counts. This receptor's antigen is unknown. It has no much larger one-base neighbor in the sample; base qualities were not kept. The time point label here, explained by the study, means: sample taken at primary tumor resection. Donors were approximately 72 patients with early-stage, untreated non-small cell lung cancer from the lung TRACERx cohort. For TCR sequencing, whole RNA was extracted from tumor and nontumor lung tissue, or from cryopreserved PBMC samples, and no cell sorting was done. Only patients for whom sufficient RNA was available from at least two tumor regions were selected for TCR sequencing. Before selection, tumor and adjacent nontumor lung specimens were reviewed by a lung pathologist. The sample originates from a study of spatial heterogeneity in lung cancer (dated by TCRdb to between 2018 and 2021). Study-level background: Beta-chain transcripts were consistently detected in greater numbers than alpha-chain transcripts, which likely reflected higher beta-chain transcript abundance. Nonsynonymous mutation counts, determined by whole-exome sequencing of tumor tissue, were related to TCR repertoire features. At surgery, both alpha and beta chains were TCR-sequenced in roughly 230 tumor regions, about 64 matched nontumor lung samples and a few dozen PBMC samples. A strong correlation was found between TCR transcript counts in tumor regions and a T cell transcriptional module score from matched bulk RNA-seq. The study quantitatively compared TCR alpha and beta repertoires across multiple tumor regions, matched nontumor lung and blood in non-small cell lung cancer. In the raw uncorrected reads, each unique combination of TCR and UMI appeared more than ten times on average.

Results and caveats for the whole study, not just this receptor: Confirming at a functional level the hypothesis that regional TCRs recognize regional mutations was considered to require additional single-cell paired TCR alpha and beta sequencing. The tumor nonsynonymous mutation count correlated with the number of expanded alpha and beta TCRs within the tumor. The count of ubiquitous expanded TCRs correlated with the count of ubiquitous nonsynonymous mutations, and the count of regional expanded TCRs correlated with the count of regional nonsynonymous mutations. TCR-seq coverage of tumor T cells was estimated at only approximately 7% for alpha chains and about 13% for beta chains.

The library was obtained by 5' RACE. The instrument given in TCRdb is NextSeq 500. The TCR library protocol attached a unique molecular identifier to each TCR cDNA molecule to allow correction of PCR and sequencing errors. The paper's data handling went like this. TCR identification, UMI-based error correction and CDR3 extraction were performed with Decombinator tools. Expanded TCRs were defined as those above a frequency of 2 per 1,000, corresponding to the top 1% of the tumor frequency distribution. Expanded tumor TCRs were classed as regional if statistically deemed absent (corrected P<0.05) from at least one tumor region, otherwise ubiquitous. Rényi diversity was computed with the R vegan package after subsampling each repertoire 100 times to 5,000 TCRs. CDR3 similarity networks were built from amino acid triplet string-kernel similarity, connecting CDR3s with pairwise similarity above 0.82. TCRdb reprocessing: public reads trimmed at Q25 with fastp, clones called with MiXCR, in-frame beta chains kept. Every entry covers one CDR3 protein and lists the most common genes and DNA from its rows. What appears here as the V and J calls and clone size reflects TCRdb's work, not the paper's. The sample data list about 7,000 distinct CDR3 sequences, and about 3.4% of these were observed just once. The ten largest clones take up approximately 15% of the sample.

Including the terminal cysteine and phenylalanine, the CDR3 comprises 15 residues. The kept DNA is CDR3 alone, 45 bases in frame from the first base. The sample here was lung tumor tissue, taken at surgery. The chain is assembled from TRBV21-1 and TRBJ2-7; whether TRBD1, the table's D call, matches the DNA was not checked. TRBV21-1 is a documented pseudogene. This clonotype was sampled from a male donor with early-stage non-small cell lung cancer. The CDR3 loop reads CASSKNQGASYEQYF. The bases read TGTGCCAGCAGCAAAAACCAGGGGGCGAGCTACGAGCAGTACTTC.